This TCR beta chain was obtained from a study of control samples from healthy donors and cancer patients. The germline CDR1 and CDR2 sequences are MDHEN and SYDVKM. CDR3 length: 16 residues. V trimming: 4 bases; J trimming: 7 bases; junction bases outside the gene matches: 9. Libraries were prepared by immunoSEQ multiplex PCR; TCRdb keeps only in-frame clonotypes and omits some of them. Of about 120,000 clones listed, more than 75% are singletons. This chain connects TRBV28 to TRBJ1-6, with 8 bases that match TRBD1. The TCR originated in a man aged 30-40 years in good health. Sequenced: blood. The CDR3 protein is CASSSHRDRQNSPLHF. In nucleotides, the CDR3 is TGTGCCAGCAGTTCCCACCGGGACAGGCAGAATTCACCCCTCCACTTT.